The T cell receptor (beta chain) described here comes from a study of long-term antiretroviral therapy in people with HIV. The assay used was immunoSEQ (version v3.0), run at survey level. Produced via immunoSEQ multiplex PCR; TCRdb's table is partial and in-frame only. The data contain about 25,000 clones, roughly 90% of them singletons. Sequencing used unsorted PBMCs, obtained 1.8 years before starting antiretroviral therapy. This receptor was identified in a man aged 45 to 65 with HIV.

The CDR3 sequence: CASSEKGLPSYEQYF. The DNA for the CDR3 is TGTGCCAGCAGTGAGAAGGGTTTGCCCTCCTACGAGCAGTACTTC. The chain employs TRBV6-1 and TRBJ2-7; no reliable D call. The CDR3 extends over 15 amino acids. Germline V lookup: CDR1 MNHNS, CDR2 SASEGT. Trimming stripped 3 bases from V and 0 bases from J, with 12 bases between.